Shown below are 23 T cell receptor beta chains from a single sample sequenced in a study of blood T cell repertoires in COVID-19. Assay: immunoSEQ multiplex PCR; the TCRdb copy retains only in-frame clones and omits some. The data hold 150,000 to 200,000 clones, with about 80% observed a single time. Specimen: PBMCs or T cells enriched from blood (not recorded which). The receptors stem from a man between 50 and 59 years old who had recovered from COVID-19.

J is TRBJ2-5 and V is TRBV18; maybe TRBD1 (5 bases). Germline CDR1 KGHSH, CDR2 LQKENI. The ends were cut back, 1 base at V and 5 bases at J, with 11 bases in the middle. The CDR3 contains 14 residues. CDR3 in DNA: TGTGCCAGCTCACCACATCAGGGCGGCGAGACCCAGTACTTC. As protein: CASSPHQGGETQYF.

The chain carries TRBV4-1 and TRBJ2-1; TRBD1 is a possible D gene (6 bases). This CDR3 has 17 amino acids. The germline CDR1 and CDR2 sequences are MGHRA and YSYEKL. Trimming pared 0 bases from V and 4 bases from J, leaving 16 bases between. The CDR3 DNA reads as TGCGCCAGCAGCCAAGATGTGCCACAGGGACGATACAATGAGCAGTTCTTC. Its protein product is CASSQDVPQGRYNEQFF.

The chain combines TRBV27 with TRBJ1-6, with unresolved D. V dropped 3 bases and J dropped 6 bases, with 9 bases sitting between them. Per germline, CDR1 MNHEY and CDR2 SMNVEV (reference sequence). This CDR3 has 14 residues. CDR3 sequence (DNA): TGTGCCAGCAGTTTCGGGGATTCTAATTCACCCCTCCACTTT. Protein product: CASSFGDSNSPLHF.

The CDR3 region is CASSTRGLGTGELFF. In nucleotides, the CDR3 is TGTGCCAGCAGTACAAGGGGGCTGGGAACCGGGGAGCTGTTTTTT. The rearrangement links TRBV7-2 to TRBJ2-2; 7 bases line up with TRBD1. The CDR3 covers 15 residues. CDR1 is SGHTA and CDR2 is FQGNSA in the germline V gene. V lost 6 bases, J lost 5 bases, and 9 bases stayed unmatched. Full variable domain (missing parts from reference TRBV7-2 and TRBJ2-2): GAGVSQSPSNKVTEKGKDVELRCDPISGHTALYWYRQSLGQGLEFLIYFQGNSAPDKSGLPSDRFSAERTGGSVSTLTIQRTQQEDSAVYLCASSTRGLGTGELFFGEGSRLTVL.

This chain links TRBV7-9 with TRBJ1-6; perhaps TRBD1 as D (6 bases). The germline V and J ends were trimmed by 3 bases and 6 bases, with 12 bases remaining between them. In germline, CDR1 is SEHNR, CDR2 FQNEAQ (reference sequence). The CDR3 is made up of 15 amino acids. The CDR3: CASSFGSRGNSPLHF. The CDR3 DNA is TGTGCCAGCAGCTTTGGATCCAGGGGTAATTCACCCCTCCACTTT.

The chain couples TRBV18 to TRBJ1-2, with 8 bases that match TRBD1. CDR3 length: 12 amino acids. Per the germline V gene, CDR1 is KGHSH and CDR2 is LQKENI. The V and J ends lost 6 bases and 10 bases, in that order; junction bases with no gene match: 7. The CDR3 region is CASSPDRAFYTF. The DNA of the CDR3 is TGTGCCAGCTCTCCGGACAGGGCCTTCTACACCTTC. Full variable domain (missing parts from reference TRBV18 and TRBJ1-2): NAGVMQNPRHLVRRRGQEARLRCSPMKGHSHVYWYRQLPEEGLKFMVYLQKENIIDESGMPKERFSAEFPKEGPSILRIQQVVRGDSAAYFCASSPDRAFYTFGSGTRLTVV.

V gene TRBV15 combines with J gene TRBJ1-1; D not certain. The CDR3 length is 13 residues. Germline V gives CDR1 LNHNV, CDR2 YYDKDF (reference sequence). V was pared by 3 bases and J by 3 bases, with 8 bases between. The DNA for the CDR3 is TGTGCCACCAGCAGGGGAGTGGACACTGAAGCTTTCTTT. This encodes CATSRGVDTEAFF.

The CDR3 loop reads CASSPYRTTGRNSPLHF. Here the CDR3 DNA reads TGTGCCAGCAGTCCCTACCGCACGACAGGGCGGAATTCACCCCTCCACTTT. The rearrangement uses TRBV6-6 and TRBJ1-6; 7 bases line up with TRBD1. Trimming took 5 bases from V and 7 from J; bases not matched to a gene: 14. Per germline, CDR1 MNHNY and CDR2 SVGAGI (reference sequence). The CDR3 is 17 residues long.

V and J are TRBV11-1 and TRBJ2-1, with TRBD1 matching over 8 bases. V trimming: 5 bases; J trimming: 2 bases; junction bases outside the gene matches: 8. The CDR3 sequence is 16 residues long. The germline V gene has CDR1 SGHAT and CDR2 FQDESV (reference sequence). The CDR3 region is CASSQGARGTYNEQFF. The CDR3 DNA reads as TGTGCCAGCAGCCAGGGGGCCAGGGGAACCTACAATGAGCAGTTCTTC. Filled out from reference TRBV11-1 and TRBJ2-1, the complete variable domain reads EAEVAQSPRYKITEKSQAVAFWCDPISGHATLYWYRQILGQGPELLVQFQDESVVDDSQLPKDRFSAERLKGVDSTLKIQPAELGDSAMYLCASSQGARGTYNEQFFGPGTRLTVL.

CDR3 amino acids: CASSRDLFEWTGGREQYF. Written as DNA, the CDR3 is TGTGCCAGCAGCCGCGACCTTTTTGAGTGGACAGGGGGCCGGGAGCAGTACTTC. The chain has TRBV3-1 (or the pseudogene TRBV3-2) and TRBJ2-7; 11 bases are shared with TRBD1. The CDR3 length is 18 residues. The junction had 18 bases not matched to a gene; V was cut back by 4 bases and J by 7 bases. Germline values: CDR1 LGHDT, CDR2 YNNKEL (reference sequence).

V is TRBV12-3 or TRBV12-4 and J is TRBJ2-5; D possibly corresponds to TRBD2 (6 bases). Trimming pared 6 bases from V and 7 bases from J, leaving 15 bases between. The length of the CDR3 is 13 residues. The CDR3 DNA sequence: TGTGCCAGCAGCAATCGGAGGGGCGGGACCCAGTACTTC. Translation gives CASSNRRGGTQYF.

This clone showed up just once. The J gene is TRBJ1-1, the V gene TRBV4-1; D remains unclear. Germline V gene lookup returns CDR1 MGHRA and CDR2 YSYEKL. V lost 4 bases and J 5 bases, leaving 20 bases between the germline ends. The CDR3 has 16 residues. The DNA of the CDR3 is TGCGCCAGCAGCCCAGTGGTCCGGGGAAGAAAGACTGAAGCTTTCTTT. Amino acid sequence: CASSPVVRGRKTEAFF.

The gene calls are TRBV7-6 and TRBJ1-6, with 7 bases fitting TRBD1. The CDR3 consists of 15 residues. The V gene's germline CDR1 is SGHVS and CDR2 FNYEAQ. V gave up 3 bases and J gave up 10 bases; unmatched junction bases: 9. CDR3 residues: CASSLVEGAGSPLHF. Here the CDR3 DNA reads TGTGCCAGCAGCTTGGTAGAGGGGGCCGGATCACCCCTCCACTTT. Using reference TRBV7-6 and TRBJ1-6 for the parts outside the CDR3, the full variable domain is GAGVSQSPRYKVTKRGQDVALRCDPISGHVSLYWYRQALGQGPEFLTYFNYEAQQDKSGLPNDRFSAERPEGSISTLTIQRTEQRDSAMYRCASSLVEGAGSPLHFGNGTRLTVT.

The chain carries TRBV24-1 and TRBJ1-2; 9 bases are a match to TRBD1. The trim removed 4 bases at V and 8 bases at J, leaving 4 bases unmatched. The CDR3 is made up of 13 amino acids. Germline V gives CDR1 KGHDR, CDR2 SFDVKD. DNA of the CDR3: TGTGCCACCAGTGACCGGACAGGGGACGGCTACACCTTC. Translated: CATSDRTGDGYTF.

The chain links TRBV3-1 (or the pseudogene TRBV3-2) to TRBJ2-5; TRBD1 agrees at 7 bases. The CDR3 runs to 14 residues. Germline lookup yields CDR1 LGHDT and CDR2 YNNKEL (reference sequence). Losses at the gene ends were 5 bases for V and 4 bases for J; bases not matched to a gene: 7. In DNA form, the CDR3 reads TGTGCCAGCAGCACCGACCGGGACAGAGAGACCCAGTACTTC. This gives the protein CASSTDRDRETQYF.

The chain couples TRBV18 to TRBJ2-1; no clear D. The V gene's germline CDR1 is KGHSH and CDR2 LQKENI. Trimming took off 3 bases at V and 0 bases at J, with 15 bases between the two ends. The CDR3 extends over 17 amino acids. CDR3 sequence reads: CASSPLPTLSSYNEQFF. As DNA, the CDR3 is TGTGCCAGCTCACCCCTACCAACGCTAAGCTCCTACAATGAGCAGTTCTTC.

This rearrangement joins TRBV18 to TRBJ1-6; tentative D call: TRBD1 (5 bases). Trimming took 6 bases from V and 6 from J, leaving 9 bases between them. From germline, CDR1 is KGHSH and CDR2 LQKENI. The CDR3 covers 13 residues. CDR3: CASSGGSNSPLHF. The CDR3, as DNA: TGTGCCAGCTCCGGGGGGAGTAATTCACCCCTCCACTTT.

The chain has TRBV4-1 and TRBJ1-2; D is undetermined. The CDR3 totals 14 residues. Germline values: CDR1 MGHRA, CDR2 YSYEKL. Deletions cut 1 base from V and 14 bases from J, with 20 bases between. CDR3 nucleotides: TGCGCCAGCAGCCAAGGGATCCTTACAGCGGCTTGGACCTTC. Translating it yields CASSQGILTAAWTF.

DNA of the CDR3: TGTGCCACCAGCAGAGAGTGGGCAGATCAGCCCCAGCATTTT. Its protein product is CATSREWADQPQHF. The chain has TRBV15 and TRBJ1-5; D is ambiguous. Germline V gene lookup returns CDR1 LNHNV and CDR2 YYDKDF (reference sequence). This CDR3 comprises 14 residues. V was shortened by 0 bases and J by 5 bases, with 8 bases between the two germline ends.

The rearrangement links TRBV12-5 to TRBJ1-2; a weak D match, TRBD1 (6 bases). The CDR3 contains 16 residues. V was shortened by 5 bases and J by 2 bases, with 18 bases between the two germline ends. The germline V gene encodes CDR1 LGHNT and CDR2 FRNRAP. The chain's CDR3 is CASGIGGGHRNYGYTF. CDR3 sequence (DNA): TGTGCTAGTGGTATTGGGGGGGGACATCGAAACTATGGCTACACCTTC. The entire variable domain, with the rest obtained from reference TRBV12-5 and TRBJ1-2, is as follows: DARVTQTPRHKVTEMGQEVTMRCQPILGHNTVFWYRQTMMQGLELLAYFRNRAPLDDSGMPKDRFSAEMPDATLATLKIQPSEPRDSAVYFCASGIGGGHRNYGYTFGSGTRLTVV.

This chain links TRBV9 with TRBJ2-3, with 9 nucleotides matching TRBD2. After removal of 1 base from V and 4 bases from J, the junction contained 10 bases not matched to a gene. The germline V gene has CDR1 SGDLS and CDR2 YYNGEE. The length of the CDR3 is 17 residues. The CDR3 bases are TGTGCCAGCAGCGTATTTGCCGGGACTAGCTACCCAGATACGCAGTATTTT. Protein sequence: CASSVFAGTSYPDTQYF.

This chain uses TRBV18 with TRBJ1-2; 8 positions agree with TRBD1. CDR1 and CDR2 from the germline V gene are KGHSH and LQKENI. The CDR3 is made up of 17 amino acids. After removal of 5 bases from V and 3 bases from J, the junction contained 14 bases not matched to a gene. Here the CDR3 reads CASSEASYRGRHYGYTF. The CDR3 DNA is TGTGCCAGCTCAGAAGCGTCCTACAGGGGGAGACACTATGGCTACACCTTC.

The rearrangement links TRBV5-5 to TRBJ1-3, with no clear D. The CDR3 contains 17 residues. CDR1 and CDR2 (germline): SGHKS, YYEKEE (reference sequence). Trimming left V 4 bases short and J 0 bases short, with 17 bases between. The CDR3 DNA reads TGTGCCAGCAGCCCTATCCGCCGGGAAACCTCTGGAAACACCATATATTTT. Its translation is CASSPIRRETSGNTIYF.